This T cell receptor beta chain was sequenced for a study of blood T cell repertoires in COVID-19. At the level of the study: COVID-19 samples collected from the United States, Italy and Spain covered acute and convalescent phases. Sample material is recorded as cDNA or gDNA derived from T cells, B-cell-depleted T cells, or PBMCs.

Original handling: How many nucleated cells were present was estimated from reference gene primer amplification. This table comes from immunoSEQ multiplex PCR, and its TCRdb copy is limited to in-frame clones, with some not included. V, J and clone size derive from that table, while D and trimming were established from the DNA sequence. The table includes approximately 220,000 clones, approximately 86% detected once. The CDR3 spans 14 residues. Germline CDR1 LNHNV, CDR2 YYDKDF (reference sequence). V lost 0 bases, J lost 4 bases, and 8 bases lay in between. This receptor was taken from a man in his 60s with acute or convalescent COVID-19. The genes are TRBV15 and TRBJ2-3; tentative D call: TRBD1 (5 bases). The specimen was peripheral blood. The CDR3 DNA is TGTGCCACCAGCAGAGATAGGGGATCAGATACGCAGTATTTT. It specifies CATSRDRGSDTQYF.